These 18 T cell receptor beta chains originate from one sample sequenced in a study of Ad26.COV2.S vaccination and SARS-CoV-2 variants. Clones were read by immunoSEQ multiplex PCR, and TCRdb kept only the in-frame ones, dropping some. Of a few hundred thousand clones listed, 89% were seen once; the top ten hold over 1.5%. Noted treatment: around 19 received Ad26.COV2.S at low or high dose, single or two shots; 5 received placebo; per-sample allocation not given. The samples were gathered on day 63 after the first injection of vaccine or placebo. The material sequenced was peripheral blood, taken in a trial of Ad26.COV2.S vaccine versus placebo. Receptors were obtained from a person aged 18-65 years who received the Ad26.COV2.S COVID-19 vaccine or a placebo.

The chain employs TRBV19 and TRBJ2-7; TRBD2 aligns across 7 bases. This CDR3 spans 14 amino acids. V was pared by 6 bases and J by 7 bases, with 12 bases of the junction left unmatched. Germline V gene lookup returns CDR1 LNHDA and CDR2 SQIVND (reference sequence). The CDR3 DNA sequence: TGTGCCAGTAGCCTCGGGCTAGCGGCTAGGGAGCAGTACTTC. It yields the protein CASSLGLAAREQYF.

The chain combines TRBV5-4 with TRBJ2-1, with TRBD2 matching 13 bases. This CDR3 comprises 16 residues. V trimming: 3 bases; J trimming: 3 bases; junction bases outside the gene matches: 3. Germline CDR1 SGHNT, CDR2 YYREEE (reference sequence). This CDR3 is CASSSGLAGFYNEQFF. CDR3 coding DNA: TGTGCCAGCAGCTCGGGACTAGCGGGATTCTACAATGAGCAGTTCTTC.

The rearrangement joins TRBV9 to TRBJ2-6; unclear D gene. Germline-derived CDR1 and CDR2 are SGDLS and YYNGEE. CDR3 length equals 17 residues. With 1 base removed from V and 1 base from J, the gap between germline ends came to 12 bases. The CDR3: CASSVFGRRSGANVLTF. As DNA, the CDR3 is TGTGCCAGCAGCGTATTTGGGCGGCGGTCTGGGGCCAACGTCCTGACTTTC.

The V call is TRBV25-1, the J call TRBJ1-4, with D perhaps TRBD1 (6 bases). Germline lookup yields CDR1 MGHDK and CDR2 SYGVNS. V was shortened by 7 bases and J by 6 bases, with 9 bases between the two germline ends. The CDR3 has 12 residues. The CDR3 DNA follows: TGTGCCAGCATGCAGGGGTATGAAAAACTGTTTTTT. As protein: CASMQGYEKLFF.

The chain couples TRBV11-2 to TRBJ2-7, with 7 positions matching TRBD2. The CDR3 length is 14 residues. V dropped 0 bases and J dropped 7; count of bases not matched to a gene: 6. Germline lookup yields CDR1 SGHAT and CDR2 FQNNGV. Written as DNA, the CDR3 is TGTGCCAGCAGCTTAGAGGGACTAACCCCGGAGCAGTACTTC. Its translation: CASSLEGLTPEQYF.

The gene calls are TRBV30 and TRBJ1-2; D is unclear. Germline V gene data show CDR1 as GTSNPN and CDR2 as SVGIG (reference sequence). The CDR3 loop spans 13 amino acids. V was pared by 0 bases and J by 0 bases, with 5 bases between. CDR3 nucleotides: TGTGCCTGGAGTGTAGGTCCTAACTATGGCTACACCTTC. It translates to CAWSVGPNYGYTF.

This CDR3 is CASSLRGAYYEQYF. Here the CDR3 DNA reads TGTGCCAGCAGTTTGAGGGGGGCCTACTACGAGCAGTACTTC. V is TRBV27 and J is TRBJ2-7; either TRBD1 or TRBD2 may supply D (6 bases each). Per germline, CDR1 MNHEY and CDR2 SMNVEV (reference sequence). The V end lost 3 bases, the J end lost 3 bases, and 12 bases lay between the germline ends. The CDR3 is made up of 14 amino acids.

The chain is built from TRBV2 and TRBJ1-1; maybe TRBD1 (5 bases). Germline V gives CDR1 SNHLY, CDR2 FYNNEI. The CDR3 is 12 amino acids. CDR3 sequence (DNA): TGTGTGGAGGGAGGGACGAACACTGAAGCTTTCTTT. This encodes CVEGGTNTEAFF.

The rearrangement joins TRBV7-8 to TRBJ2-7; D remains ambiguous. Trimming shortened V by 0 bases and J by 3 bases, and 9 bases separated the two germline ends. The CDR3 extends over 14 amino acids. CDR1 SGHVS and CDR2 FQNEAQ come from the germline V gene. CDR3: CASSLAGWVYEQYF. The CDR3 bases are TGTGCCAGCAGCTTAGCTGGGTGGGTCTACGAGCAGTACTTC.

V and J are TRBV28 and TRBJ1-1; D not certain. The CDR3 consists of 15 residues. V shed 2 bases and J shed 0 bases, with 10 bases lying between them. The V gene's germline CDR1 is MDHEN and CDR2 SYDVKM. CDR3 sequence: CASSLGGLLNTEAFF. CDR3 DNA sequence: TGTGCCAGCAGTTTAGGCGGCCTGTTGAACACTGAAGCTTTCTTT.

The V gene is TRBV28, the J gene TRBJ1-1, with 10 bases identical to TRBD1. This CDR3 has 15 amino acids. V dropped 6 bases and J dropped 0; count of bases not matched to a gene: 4. Germline V lookup: CDR1 MDHEN, CDR2 SYDVKM. CDR3 DNA: TGTGCCAGCAGGCCGGGACAGGGGCTGAACACTGAAGCTTTCTTT. Its translation: CASRPGQGLNTEAFF.

V usage is TRBV6-5 and J usage is TRBJ2-7; D unclear. V lost 6 bases to trimming and J lost 0 bases, with 6 bases between them. Germline values: CDR1 MNHEY, CDR2 SVGAGI. This CDR3 has 12 residues. CDR3 DNA sequence: TGTGCCAGCAGCGAGAGCTCCTACGAGCAGTACTTC. It yields the protein CASSESSYEQYF.

This chain links TRBV28 with TRBJ1-1, with a tentative D call TRBD1 (5 bases). Per the germline V gene, CDR1 is MDHEN and CDR2 is SYDVKM. V was cut by 6 bases and J by 5 bases, with 10 bases left in between. The CDR3 spans 12 residues. Here the CDR3 reads CASRSGRTEAFF. CDR3 sequence (DNA): TGTGCCAGCAGATCGGGACGGACTGAAGCTTTCTTT. Full variable domain (remainder filled in from reference TRBV28 and TRBJ1-1): DVKVTQSSRYLVKRTGEKVFLECVQDMDHENMFWYRQDPGLGLRLIYFSYDVKMKEKGDIPEGYSVSREKKERFSLILESASTNQTSMYLCASRSGRTEAFFGQGTRLTVV.

This sequence joins TRBV5-1 and TRBJ2-5; D unresolved. V shed 7 bases and J shed 5 bases, with 12 bases lying between them. The germline CDR1 and CDR2 sequences are SGHRS and YFSETQ. This CDR3 is 12 amino acids long. The CDR3 region has the DNA TGCGCCAGCGCATTAACCCGGGAGACCCAGTACTTC. Its translation is CASALTRETQYF.

The chain carries TRBV30 and TRBJ2-7; 10 nucleotides match TRBD1. The V gene's germline CDR1 is GTSNPN and CDR2 SVGIG (reference sequence). Germline trimming cut 3 bases from V and 2 bases from J; bases unmatched to any gene: 1. CDR3 size: 13 residues. Here the CDR3 reads CAWRDRGTYEQYF. CDR3 DNA: TGTGCCTGGAGGGACAGGGGGACCTACGAGCAGTACTTC. Full variable domain (remainder filled in from reference TRBV30 and TRBJ2-7): SQTIHQWPATLVQPVGSPLSLECTVEGTSNPNLYWYRQAAGRGLQLLFYSVGIGQISSEVPQNLSASRPQDRQFILSSKKLLLSDSGFYLCAWRDRGTYEQYFGPGTRLTVT.

The rearrangement joins TRBV24-1 to TRBJ2-2; D is possibly TRBD1 or TRBD2 (5 bases each). The CDR3 loop spans 16 amino acids. From germline, CDR1 is KGHDR and CDR2 SFDVKD. V dropped 5 bases and J dropped 1 base, with 13 bases sitting between them. CDR3 bases: TGTGCCACCAGTGGGGGCGTGGGGAGGAACACCGGGGAGCTGTTTTTT. Translating gives CATSGGVGRNTGELFF.

The V gene is TRBV6-5, the J gene TRBJ1-5; 7 bases align to TRBD1. Germline assignment: CDR1 MNHEY and CDR2 SVGAGI. Unmatched junction bases numbered 8, after V lost 5 bases and J lost 7 bases. The CDR3 totals 14 residues. In nucleotides, the CDR3 is TGTGCCAGCAGTCCGACAGGGTCGGGACAGCCCCAGCATTTT. This gives the protein CASSPTGSGQPQHF.

The chain recombines TRBV7-9 with TRBJ1-2; tentative D call: TRBD1 (6 bases). The germline V gene has CDR1 SEHNR and CDR2 FQNEAQ (reference sequence). There are 13 residues in the CDR3. V lost 5 bases to trimming and J lost 8 bases, with 15 bases between them. CDR3 in DNA: TGTGCCAGCAGCGGCGAACAGGGTTCGGGCTACACCTTC. Encoded protein: CASSGEQGSGYTF.